These 27 T cell receptor beta chains share one sample of origin, sequenced in a study of PD-L1 blockade in urothelial cancer (dated by TCRdb to about 2017). The method behind the library was the immunoSEQ multiplex PCR assay. The table was pulled from immuneACCESS by TCRdb, which kept in-frame rearrangements only. Such tables lose some clones; where checked, under half of the loss comes from unresolved V genes, and the rest has no known cause. The sample contains tens of thousands of clones, 85% to 95% of them found a single time. The top ten constitute 7.5% to 10% of the sample. Sequencing was performed on PBMCs, taken around atezolizumab (anti-PD-L1) treatment. These receptors came from a man between 60 and 70 years old with urothelial cancer.

The chain couples TRBV9 to TRBJ1-1, with D perhaps TRBD1 (5 bases). Trimming removed 0 bases at V and 6 bases at J, with 12 bases between. The CDR3 consists of 14 residues. The germline CDR1 and CDR2 sequences are SGDLS and YYNGEE. The CDR3 loop reads CASSVEAGPSEAFF. The CDR3 DNA reads as TGTGCCAGCAGCGTAGAGGCAGGGCCGTCTGAAGCTTTCTTT. Supplemented by reference TRBV9 and TRBJ1-1, the full variable domain reads DSGVTQTPKHLITATGQRVTLRCSPRSGDLSVYWYQQSLDQGLQFLIQYYNGEERAKGNILERFSAQQFPDLHSELNLSSLELGDSALYFCASSVEAGPSEAFFGQGTRLTVV.

The V call is TRBV4-3, the J call TRBJ2-3, with a weak D call TRBD2 (6 bases). The V gene lost 4 bases and the J gene lost 8 bases, with 22 bases spanning the gap. Germline V gene sequence: CDR1 LGHNA, CDR2 YSLEER. The CDR3 has 16 residues. CDR3 loop: CASSPGTGLGPGTQYF. CDR3 coding DNA: TGCGCCAGCAGCCCGGGGACTGGGTTAGGCCCCGGTACGCAGTATTTT.

This clone was detected only once. V is TRBV25-1 and J is TRBJ2-1; 14 nucleotides match TRBD2. The V segment lost 8 bases and the J segment 2 bases; nucleotides outside the gene matches: 2. Per the germline V gene, CDR1 is MGHDK and CDR2 is SYGVNS. The CDR3 sequence is 15 residues long. This CDR3 reads CASGGLAGAYNEQFF. The CDR3 DNA is TGTGCCAGCGGGGGACTAGCGGGAGCCTACAATGAGCAGTTCTTC. The complete variable domain, with remaining parts taken from reference TRBV25-1 and TRBJ2-1, reads EADIYQTPRYLVIGTGKKITLECSQTMGHDKMYWYQQDPGMELHLIHYSYGVNSTEKGDLSSESTVSRIRTEHFPLTLESARPSHTSQYLCASGGLAGAYNEQFFGPGTRLTVL.

In its sample, this clone was seen a few times. The gene calls are TRBV5-6 and TRBJ2-7, with 7 bases matching TRBD1. V lost 0 bases and J lost 5; bases outside the gene matches: 2. This CDR3 spans 13 amino acids. Germline assignment: CDR1 SGHDT and CDR2 YYEEEE. The CDR3 sequence: CASSLEGANEQYF. CDR3 DNA: TGTGCCAGCAGCTTGGAGGGGGCGAACGAGCAGTACTTC. Full variable domain (rest looked up from reference TRBV5-6 and TRBJ2-7): DAGVTQSPTHLIKTRGQQVTLRCSPKSGHDTVSWYQQALGQGPQFIFQYYEEEERQRGNFPDRFSGHQFPNYSSELNVNALLLGDSALYLCASSLEGANEQYFGPGTRLTVT.

The gene calls are TRBV28 and TRBJ1-4, with D perhaps matching TRBD1 (6 bases). Germline loops: CDR1 MDHEN, CDR2 SYDVKM. The ends were cut back, 7 bases at V and 8 bases at J, with 14 bases in the middle. The CDR3 runs to 13 residues. CDR3 sequence reads: CASTLQGREKLFF. CDR3 DNA: TGTGCCAGCACCCTACAGGGTAGGGAAAAACTGTTTTTT.

The chain joins TRBV2 to TRBJ1-3; 7 bases align to TRBD1. Trimming cost V 6 bases and J 0 bases; bases outside gene matches: 2. The CDR3 covers 14 residues. The germline V gene has CDR1 SNHLY and CDR2 FYNNEI. This chain's CDR3 is CASRTGHSGNTIYF. CDR3 nucleotide sequence: TGTGCCAGCAGGACAGGGCACTCTGGAAACACCATATATTTT.

This chain joins TRBV18 and TRBJ1-2; possible D gene TRBD1, 6 bases. The V end was cut by 5 bases, the J end by 4 bases, with 8 bases between. CDR1 KGHSH and CDR2 LQKENI come from the germline V gene. There are 12 residues in the CDR3. The CDR3 DNA sequence: TGTGCCAGCTCAAGGGACATCTATGGCTACACCTTC. Protein sequence: CASSRDIYGYTF.

The chain couples TRBV5-1 to TRBJ1-3; 9 positions agree with TRBD1. Germline V CDR1 and CDR2: SGHRS, YFSETQ. The J segment lost 4 bases and the V segment lost 6 bases, leaving 8 bases of the junction unmatched. The CDR3 is 15 amino acids. CDR3 nucleotide sequence: TGCGCCAGCAAACAACAGGGGGCGGAAGGAAACACCATATATTTT. Translation: CASKQQGAEGNTIYF.

The chain joins TRBV29-1 to TRBJ2-3; 8 bases align to TRBD2. The CDR3 sequence is 11 residues long. From germline, CDR1 is SQVTM and CDR2 ANQGSEA. The CDR3 reads CGGGLTDTQYF. CDR3 coding DNA: TGCGGCGGGGGGCTCACAGATACGCAGTATTTT.

This clone was recorded only once. The chain combines TRBV5-4 with TRBJ1-2; D is undetermined. This CDR3 has 14 residues. V was trimmed by 4 bases and J by 2 bases, leaving 12 bases between them. Germline CDR1 and CDR2: SGHNT and YYREEE (reference sequence). The CDR3 DNA sequence: TGTGCCAGCAGCAACGTGGGCTACAACTATGGCTACACCTTC. It codes for CASSNVGYNYGYTF.

V gene TRBV11-2 combines with J gene TRBJ2-1, with TRBD2 identical over 8 bases. J lost 6 bases, V lost 3 bases, and 10 bases had no gene match. Looked up from germline, CDR1 is SGHAT and CDR2 is FQNNGV. The CDR3 runs 16 residues. The CDR3 is CASSFPAGGTGNEQFF. The CDR3 region has the DNA TGTGCCAGCAGCTTCCCGGCGGGAGGAACGGGCAATGAGCAGTTCTTC.

CDR3 in amino acids: CASSMAGLASDTQYF. As DNA, the CDR3 is TGTGCCAGTAGTATGGCGGGACTAGCCTCAGATACGCAGTATTTT. This chain links TRBV19 with TRBJ2-3; 9 positions match TRBD2. The V and J ends lost 3 bases and 4 bases, in that order; junction bases with no gene match: 5. In germline, CDR1 is LNHDA, CDR2 SQIVND (reference sequence). The CDR3 runs 15 residues.

This chain uses TRBV7-8 with TRBJ2-2; D remains ambiguous. Germline lookup yields CDR1 SGHVS and CDR2 FQNEAQ. This CDR3 has 18 residues. The germline V and J ends were trimmed by 1 base and 1 base, with 16 bases remaining between them. As DNA, the CDR3 is TGTGCCAGCAGCTTAGTGGAAGGAGTCACACAGAACACCGGGGAGCTGTTTTTT. This translates into CASSLVEGVTQNTGELFF.

The DNA of the CDR3 is TGTGCCAGCAGCCCCACAAGTAGCACAGATACGCAGTATTTT. Translating gives CASSPTSSTDTQYF. The chain has TRBV7-9 and TRBJ2-3; D ambiguous. The CDR3 consists of 14 residues. Germline assignment: CDR1 SEHNR and CDR2 FQNEAQ (reference sequence). The V and J ends lost 5 bases and 0 bases respectively, with 9 bases between them.

This clone was recorded only once. The chain combines TRBV10-3 with TRBJ2-2; TRBD1 agrees at 9 bases. Per the germline V gene, CDR1 is ENHRY and CDR2 is SYGVKD. J lost 5 bases, V lost 4 bases, and 5 bases had no gene match. This CDR3 spans 15 amino acids. CDR3 DNA: TGTGCCATCAGTGTAGGGACAGGGAATACCGGGGAGCTGTTTTTT. Translating it yields CAISVGTGNTGELFF.

This chain links TRBV29-1 with TRBJ1-1, with a weak D call TRBD1 (6 bases). V dropped 4 bases and J dropped 5 bases, with 14 bases sitting between them. Germline values: CDR1 SQVTM, CDR2 ANQGSEA. CDR3 length equals 13 residues. CDR3 sequence: CSVGNREGTEAFF. CDR3 DNA: TGCAGCGTTGGGAACAGGGAGGGGACTGAAGCTTTCTTT. Drawing the rest from reference TRBV29-1 and TRBJ1-1, the complete variable domain is SAVISQKPSRDICQRGTSLTIQCQVDSQVTMMFWYRQQPGQSLTLIATANQGSEATYESGFVIDKFPISRPNLTFSTLTVSNMSPEDSSIYLCSVGNREGTEAFFGQGTRLTVV.

V is TRBV6-1 and J is TRBJ2-5; possibly TRBD2 for D (7 bases). CDR1 MNHNS and CDR2 SASEGT come from the germline V gene. The CDR3 loop spans 12 amino acids. The V gene lost 7 bases and the J gene lost 3 bases, with 9 bases spanning the gap. In DNA, the CDR3 is TGTGCCAGCAAAGGGGGGGAAGAGACCCAGTACTTC. It encodes CASKGGEETQYF.

The chain joins TRBV7-3 to TRBJ2-7; 8 positions agree with TRBD1. Germline CDR1 reads SGHTA; CDR2 reads FQGTGA. Trimming at V came to 5 bases and at J to 3 bases, leaving 3 bases not matched to a gene. This CDR3 region has 13 residues. The CDR3 DNA reads TGTGCCAGCAGCATGACAGGGGACTACGAGCAGTACTTC. It encodes CASSMTGDYEQYF.

Here the CDR3 DNA reads TGTGCCAGCAGCTTGGGTCGGAGAGACCGAGTCGCTGAAGCTTTCTTT. Amino acids: CASSLGRRDRVAEAFF. The chain uses TRBV5-6 and TRBJ1-1; D call uncertain. CDR1 is SGHDT, CDR2 YYEEEE, per germline. Trimming cost V 0 bases and J 6 bases, with 18 bases left between them. The CDR3 runs 16 residues.

The V call is TRBV7-9, the J call TRBJ2-7; 8 bases agree with TRBD1. CDR3 length: 14 residues. Trimming took 5 bases from V and 5 from J; bases not matched to a gene: 8. CDR1 SEHNR and CDR2 FQNEAQ come from the germline V gene (reference sequence). CDR3 DNA sequence: TGTGCCAGCAGCCCCCTGGGGACAGGAAACGAGCAGTACTTC. It translates to CASSPLGTGNEQYF.

CDR3: CASSLQGGDTGELFF. Written as DNA, the CDR3 is TGTGCCAGCAGTTTACAGGGAGGGGACACCGGGGAGCTGTTTTTT. The V and J genes are TRBV6-6 and TRBJ2-2, with a tentative D call TRBD2 (7 bases). The V gene lost 4 bases and the J gene lost 3 bases, with 12 bases spanning the gap. Looked up from germline, CDR1 is MNHNY and CDR2 is SVGAGI (reference sequence). The CDR3 covers 15 residues.

The V call is TRBV5-1, the J call TRBJ1-1; 10 bases are a match to TRBD1. The CDR3 is 15 residues long. J gave up 5 bases and V 6 bases, and 10 bases lay outside the gene matches. In germline, CDR1 is SGHRS, CDR2 YFSETQ. DNA of the CDR3: TGCGCCAGCACGCGCGAGGGGACAGGGGTGACTGAAGCTTTCTTT. It is translated as CASTREGTGVTEAFF.

This chain links TRBV4-3 with TRBJ2-4; D uncertain. Germline V gene sequence: CDR1 LGHNA, CDR2 YSLEER. The CDR3 is made up of 17 amino acids. Trimming removed 0 bases at V and 0 bases at J, with 12 bases between. CDR3 nucleotide sequence: TGCGCCAGCAGCCAAGATCAGGCCCACTTAGCCAAAAACATTCAGTACTTC. This sequence encodes CASSQDQAHLAKNIQYF.

This clone has more than one count but fewer than ten. The J gene is TRBJ2-7, the V gene TRBV7-8; D might be TRBD2 (6 bases). Germline-derived CDR1 and CDR2 are SGHVS and FQNEAQ. The V end was cut by 5 bases, the J end by 1 base, with 9 bases between. The length of the CDR3 is 13 residues. The CDR3 DNA follows: TGTGCCAGCAGCAACCGGGGGTCCTACGAGCAGTACTTC. Protein: CASSNRGSYEQYF.

The chain carries TRBV28 and TRBJ1-2; perhaps TRBD1 as D (5 bases). The CDR3 is 13 residues long. V was cut by 6 bases and J by 3 bases, with 11 bases left in between. Per germline, CDR1 MDHEN and CDR2 SYDVKM. CDR3 DNA: TGTGCCAGCAGCCGCGACAGTCACTATGGCTACACCTTC. This sequence encodes CASSRDSHYGYTF.

The rearrangement uses TRBV5-4 and TRBJ2-7; the match to TRBD1 covers 9 bases. J was trimmed by 2 bases and V by 0 bases; bases with no gene match: 12. Germline CDR1 reads SGHNT; CDR2 reads YYREEE (reference sequence). CDR3 length equals 18 residues. CDR3 sequence (DNA): TGTGCCAGCAGCTTGGGGGGGGGACAGGGTCCTCTAACCTACGAGCAGTACTTC. Translation: CASSLGGGQGPLTYEQYF. Filled out from reference TRBV5-4 and TRBJ2-7, the complete variable domain reads ETGVTQSPTHLIKTRGQQVTLRCSSQSGHNTVSWYQQALGQGPQFIFQYYREEENGRGNFPPRFSGLQFPNYSSELNVNALELDDSALYLCASSLGGGQGPLTYEQYFGPGTRLTVT.

This clone was seen once. The chain is built from TRBV18 and TRBJ2-2; 8 nucleotides agree with TRBD1. V trimming: 3 bases; J trimming: 7 bases; junction bases outside the gene matches: 7. CDR1 and CDR2 from the germline V gene are KGHSH and LQKENI. The CDR3 runs 15 residues. CDR3 DNA: TGTGCCAGCTCACCTTGGACAGGGTTTGACGGGGAGCTGTTTTTT. Encoded protein: CASSPWTGFDGELFF.